The present TCR beta chain was sequenced within a study of CD8+CD57+ T cells in acquired aplastic anemia. Study overall: Sorting CD4+ and CD8+ cells gave DNA averaging approximately 2.9 ug. Findings of the study overall: Patients and controls shared about 30 CD8+ CDR3 sequences, which appeared highly expressed in patients and within their immunodominant clones. Patient and control CD8+ Simpson's diversity was not significantly different.

This CDR3 spans 17 amino acids. V lost 1 base to trimming and J lost 0 bases; unmatched junction nucleotides: 4. This clonotype was detected a few times. Antigen: not known. Profiling of TCR beta VDJ combinations and CDR3 sequences used genomic DNA as template. From the reads, TCRdb called clonotypes with MiXCR, one entry per CDR3 protein. The table shows about 220,000 distinct CDR3 sequences, with about a third occurring only once. The material sequenced was sorted CD4+, CD8+, or CD8+CD57+ T cells (not recorded which) from PBMCs. The chain links TRBV12-3 or TRBV12-4 to TRBJ1-5, with 9 bases fitting TRBD1. This receptor was taken from a human donor in good health, serving as a control. In nucleotides, the CDR3 is TGTGCCAGCAGTTTAGGGGACAGGGTGGATAGCAATCAGCCCCAGCATTTT. It codes for CASSLGDRVDSNQPQHF.